These 24 T cell receptor beta chains came from one sample sequenced in a study of T-cell reconstitution after alpha-beta-depleted transplantation in children. Unique molecular identifiers were built into the TCRbeta library. TCRdb ran MiXCR on the PCR reads and lists one entry per CDR3 protein. The sample has fewer than 550,000 distinct CDR3 sequences, approximately 10% seen once; the top ten hold approximately 14%. Specimen: PBMCs, mostly from graft donor cells, collected 180 days after TCRalphabeta/CD19-depleted stem cell transplant. The source is a female patient aged 2-9 years who had a stem cell transplant for aplastic anemia, so the T cells may come from the graft donor.

The sample holds a few counts of this clonotype. This sequence joins TRBV5-1 and TRBJ1-4; 7 nucleotides align to TRBD1. V shed 6 bases and J 4 bases; nucleotides not matched to a gene: 6. CDR1 is SGHRS, CDR2 YFSETQ, per germline. This CDR3 comprises 14 residues. The CDR3 nucleotides read TGCGCCAGCACCCCGGGACAGTTTAATGAAAAACTGTTTTTT. This encodes CASTPGQFNEKLFF.

The chain employs TRBV14 and TRBJ2-3; weak D call: TRBD1 (6 bases). With 5 bases removed from V and 8 bases from J, the gap between germline ends came to 11 bases. This CDR3 has 12 residues. The germline V gene encodes CDR1 SGHDN and CDR2 FVKESK. CDR3 residues: CASSKGVGTQYF. Here the CDR3 DNA reads TGTGCCAGCAGCAAGGGGGTGGGTACGCAGTATTTT.

The chain carries TRBV15 and TRBJ1-5; maybe TRBD1 (5 bases). The V end was cut by 0 bases, the J end by 7 bases, with 10 bases between. The CDR3 has 14 residues. CDR1 and CDR2 (germline): LNHNV, YYDKDF (reference sequence). The CDR3 protein is CATSRDPGPQPQHF. DNA of the CDR3: TGTGCCACCAGCAGAGATCCAGGGCCCCAGCCCCAGCATTTT.

The chain is built from TRBV4-3 and TRBJ2-2; D is undetermined. The CDR3 contains 14 residues. CDR1 and CDR2 from the germline V gene are LGHNA and YSLEER. The ends were cut back, 4 bases at V and 2 bases at J, with 8 bases in the middle. The CDR3, as DNA: TGCGCCAGCAGCCGAAACAGTAACACCGGGGAGCTGTTTTTT. It is translated as CASSRNSNTGELFF.

The genes are TRBV7-2 and TRBJ2-5, with a weak D call TRBD2 (6 bases). The CDR3 covers 15 residues. Trimming removed 2 bases at V and 2 bases at J, with 12 bases between. Looked up from germline, CDR1 is SGHTA and CDR2 is FQGNSA. The CDR3 is CASSLPGALQETQYF. Written as DNA, the CDR3 is TGTGCCAGCAGCTTACCGGGAGCCCTACAAGAGACCCAGTACTTC.

The J gene is TRBJ2-1, the V gene TRBV6-2 or TRBV6-3; 9 positions match TRBD1. The CDR3 covers 20 residues. V shed 0 bases and J 0 bases; nucleotides not matched to a gene: 12. CDR1 and CDR2 from the germline V gene are MNHEY and SVGEGT. CDR3 loop: CASSYSGTGTFPSSYNEQFF. The CDR3 bases are TGTGCCAGCAGTTACTCAGGGACAGGGACATTTCCGAGCTCCTACAATGAGCAGTTCTTC.

The chain is built from TRBV3-1 and TRBJ1-5; the D is unclear. The CDR3 covers 17 residues. Per germline, CDR1 LGHDT and CDR2 YNNKEL (reference sequence). V shed 3 bases and J shed 3 bases, with 18 bases lying between them. The CDR3 region has the DNA TGTGCCAGCAGCCAGGAGGCAGGTCCCCTCTACAATCAGCCCCAGCATTTT. Its translation: CASSQEAGPLYNQPQHF.

This clonotype was seen ten or more times. The chain couples TRBV12-3 or TRBV12-4 to TRBJ2-1, with D uncertain. V was shortened by 0 bases and J by 8 bases, with 2 bases between the two germline ends. The CDR3 is 11 amino acids. The CDR3 coding sequence is TGTGCCAGCAGTTTAGCACATGAGCAGTTCTTC. Translating it yields CASSLAHEQFF.

This clonotype was seen at least ten times. This chain joins TRBV4-3 and TRBJ1-1, with a tentative D call TRBD1 (5 bases). V was pared by 2 bases and J by 4 bases, with 23 bases between. This CDR3 comprises 18 residues. Looked up from germline, CDR1 is LGHNA and CDR2 is YSLEER. The CDR3 nucleotides read TGCGCCAGCAGCCAACAGTGGTGGACACCCATCCGTGCCACTGAAGCTTTCTTT. Its translation is CASSQQWWTPIRATEAFF.

This clonotype was seen ten or more times. The gene calls are TRBV6-1 and TRBJ2-1; no clear D. Trimming removed 6 bases at V and 5 bases at J, with 14 bases between. The length of the CDR3 is 14 residues. From germline, CDR1 is MNHNS and CDR2 SASEGT. In DNA form, the CDR3 reads TGTGCCAGCAGCCCAAGAGGCGGCCACAATGAGCAGTTCTTC. Protein sequence: CASSPRGGHNEQFF.

The gene calls are TRBV11-2 and TRBJ2-1; 10 bases align to TRBD2. Germline V gene lookup returns CDR1 SGHAT and CDR2 FQNNGV. The CDR3 runs to 17 residues. V shed 5 bases and J 6 bases; nucleotides not matched to a gene: 13. The CDR3 is CASSLTGLAVNSNEQFF. The CDR3 DNA follows: TGTGCCAGCAGCCTTACAGGACTAGCGGTCAATTCCAATGAGCAGTTCTTC.

This clonotype was counted only a few times. The chain is built from TRBV18 and TRBJ2-5; a weak D match, TRBD2 (5 bases). The V and J ends lost 0 bases and 3 bases respectively, with 8 bases between them. This CDR3 region has 14 residues. Germline V gives CDR1 KGHSH, CDR2 LQKENI. The CDR3 nucleotides read TGTGCCAGCTCACCACCTCCCGGGAAAGAGACCCAGTACTTC. Residues: CASSPPPGKETQYF.

This clonotype was observed a handful of times. The chain joins TRBV20-1 to TRBJ2-1; 10 positions agree with TRBD2. Germline CDR1 DFQATT, CDR2 SNEGSKA (reference sequence). V lost 4 bases and J lost 2; bases outside the gene matches: 8. The CDR3 is made up of 16 amino acids. The CDR3 loop reads CSANKAAGGPYNEQFF. The CDR3 DNA reads TGCAGTGCTAATAAGGCAGCGGGAGGGCCCTACAATGAGCAGTTCTTC.

V and J are TRBV7-9 and TRBJ2-3; 9 nucleotides line up with TRBD1. This CDR3 has 17 amino acids. Trimming removed 1 base from V and 3 bases from J; junction bases left unmatched: 8. Germline V gene sequence: CDR1 SEHNR, CDR2 FQNEAQ (reference sequence). The CDR3 spells CASSLGGGQGGTDTQYF. As DNA, the CDR3 is TGTGCCAGCAGCTTAGGGGGGGGACAGGGAGGTACAGATACGCAGTATTTT.

The rearrangement joins TRBV7-2 to TRBJ2-7, with D possibly TRBD2 on 7 matching bases. CDR1 SGHTA and CDR2 FQGNSA come from the germline V gene. V was shortened by 7 bases and J by 2 bases, with 21 bases between the two germline ends. There are 16 residues in the CDR3. The CDR3 DNA sequence: TGTGCCAGCATCAAAACGGATCGCGGGGGCCCCTACGAGCAGTACGTC. The encoded protein is CASIKTDRGGPYEQYV.

The J gene is TRBJ2-7, the V gene TRBV5-1, with D possibly TRBD2 on 6 matching bases. V lost 3 bases and J lost 2, with 15 bases in between. This CDR3 is built from 15 residues. Germline lookup yields CDR1 SGHRS and CDR2 YFSETQ. For the CDR3, the DNA is TGCGCCAGCAGCTGGGACTCGGTAAGGGCCTACGAGCAGTACTTC. It is translated as CASSWDSVRAYEQYF.

As DNA, the CDR3 is TGCGCCAGCAGCTCAACGGGGTTCGCCTACGAGCAGTACTTC. It encodes CASSSTGFAYEQYF. The J gene is TRBJ2-7, the V gene TRBV5-1; TRBD2 is a possible D gene (5 bases). The CDR3 contains 14 residues. The V end was cut by 3 bases, the J end by 2 bases, with 12 bases between. Germline values: CDR1 SGHRS, CDR2 YFSETQ. The full variable domain, rest sourced from reference TRBV5-1 and TRBJ2-7, is KAGVTQTPRYLIKTRGQQVTLSCSPISGHRSVSWYQQTPGQGLQFLFEYFSETQRNKGNFPGRFSGRQFSNSRSEMNVSTLELGDSALYLCASSSTGFAYEQYFGPGTRLTVT.

This chain links TRBV28 with TRBJ2-4; D tentatively fits TRBD1 or TRBD2 (7 bases each). Between the trimmed V and J ends, which lost 5 bases and 3 bases, there was a span of 17 bases. There are 16 residues in the CDR3. Per germline, CDR1 MDHEN and CDR2 SYDVKM. In DNA, the CDR3 is TGTGCCAGCAGTCCAGTCCAGGGGGGGGGCAAAAACATTCAGTACTTC. Amino acids: CASSPVQGGGKNIQYF.

This clonotype was found a few times. The gene calls are TRBV20-1 and TRBJ2-1; 7 bases match TRBD2. Trimming removed 5 bases from V and 4 bases from J; junction bases left unmatched: 8. The CDR3 runs 14 residues. The germline V gene encodes CDR1 DFQATT and CDR2 SNEGSKA (reference sequence). The CDR3: CSADLSGNYNEQFF. CDR3 coding DNA: TGCAGTGCTGACCTCAGCGGGAATTACAATGAGCAGTTCTTC.

This clonotype occurred a few times. The chain links TRBV6-2 or TRBV6-3 to TRBJ2-3, with TRBD2 matching 7 bases. From germline, CDR1 is MNHEY and CDR2 SVGEGT. The CDR3 runs to 16 residues. J lost 6 bases, V lost 3 bases, and 12 bases had no gene match. The CDR3 sequence: CASSYYRSGYGDTQYF. The CDR3 nucleotides are TGTGCCAGCAGTTATTATCGTAGCGGGTATGGGGATACGCAGTATTTT.

This clonotype occurred a few times. The V and J genes are TRBV28 and TRBJ2-7, with 7 bases matching TRBD2. CDR3 length: 13 residues. After removal of 2 bases from V and 8 bases from J, the junction contained 6 bases not matched to a gene. Germline CDR1 reads MDHEN; CDR2 reads SYDVKM. In nucleotides, the CDR3 is TGTGCCAGCAGTTTAGGGGGGGAGTTAAAGCAGTACTTC. This encodes CASSLGGELKQYF. Full variable domain (missing parts from reference TRBV28 and TRBJ2-7): DVKVTQSSRYLVKRTGEKVFLECVQDMDHENMFWYRQDPGLGLRLIYFSYDVKMKEKGDIPEGYSVSREKKERFSLILESASTNQTSMYLCASSLGGELKQYFGPGTRLTVT.

This clonotype was recorded many times. J is TRBJ1-4 and V is TRBV15; D perhaps matches TRBD1 (6 bases). The V gene lost 0 bases and the J gene lost 8 bases, with 10 bases spanning the gap. Germline V lookup: CDR1 LNHNV, CDR2 YYDKDF (reference sequence). The CDR3 totals 14 residues. CDR3 sequence reads: CATSRDRGEEKLFF. The CDR3 DNA sequence: TGTGCCACCAGCAGAGACAGGGGAGAGGAAAAACTGTTTTTT.

There are a few counts of this clonotype. The V gene is TRBV11-2, the J gene TRBJ1-1, with a weak D call TRBD1 (6 bases). This CDR3 contains 14 residues. Germline loops: CDR1 SGHAT, CDR2 FQNNGV. V lost 1 base and J lost 7, with 13 bases in between. The CDR3: CASSLGRPRGEAFF. The CDR3 nucleotides are TGTGCCAGCAGCTTAGGGAGACCCAGGGGTGAAGCTTTCTTT.

This clonotype has at least ten counts. The chain joins TRBV5-1 to TRBJ1-1; D perhaps matches TRBD1 (5 bases). V lost 0 bases and J 8 bases, leaving 8 bases between the germline ends. Germline loops: CDR1 SGHRS, CDR2 YFSETQ. The CDR3 is 12 amino acids. The CDR3 region has the DNA TGCGCCAGCAGCTTGGATGGGGCCGAAGCTTTCTTT. Amino acids: CASSLDGAEAFF.